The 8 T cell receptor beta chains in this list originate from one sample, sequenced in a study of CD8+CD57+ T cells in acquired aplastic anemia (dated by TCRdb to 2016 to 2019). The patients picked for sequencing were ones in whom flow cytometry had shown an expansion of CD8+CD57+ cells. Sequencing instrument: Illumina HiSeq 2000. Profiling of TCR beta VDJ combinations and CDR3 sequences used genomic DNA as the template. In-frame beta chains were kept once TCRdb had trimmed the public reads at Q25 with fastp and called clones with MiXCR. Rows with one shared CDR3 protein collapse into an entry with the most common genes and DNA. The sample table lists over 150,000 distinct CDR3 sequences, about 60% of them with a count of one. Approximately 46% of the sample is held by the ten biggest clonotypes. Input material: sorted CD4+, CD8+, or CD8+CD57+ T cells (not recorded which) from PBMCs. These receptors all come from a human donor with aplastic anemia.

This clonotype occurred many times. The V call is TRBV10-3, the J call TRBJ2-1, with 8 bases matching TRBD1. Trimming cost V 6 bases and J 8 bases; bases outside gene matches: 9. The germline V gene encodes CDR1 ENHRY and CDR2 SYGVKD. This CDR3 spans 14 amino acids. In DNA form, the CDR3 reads TGTGCCATCAGCTTCCACAGGGGGGAAGATGAGCAGTTCTTC. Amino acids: CAISFHRGEDEQFF.

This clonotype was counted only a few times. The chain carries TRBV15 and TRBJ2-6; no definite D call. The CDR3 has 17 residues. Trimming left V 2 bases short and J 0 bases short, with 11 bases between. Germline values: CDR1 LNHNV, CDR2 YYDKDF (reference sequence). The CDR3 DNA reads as TGTGCCACCAGCAGATTGAAGTGGGCCTCTGGGGCCAACGTCCTGACTTTC. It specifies CATSRLKWASGANVLTF.

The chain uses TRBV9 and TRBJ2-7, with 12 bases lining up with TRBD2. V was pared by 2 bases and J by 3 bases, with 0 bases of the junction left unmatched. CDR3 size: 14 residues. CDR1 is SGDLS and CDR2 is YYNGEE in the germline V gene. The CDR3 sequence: CASSVTSGGYEQYF. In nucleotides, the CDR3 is TGTGCCAGCAGCGTGACTAGCGGGGGCTACGAGCAGTACTTC.

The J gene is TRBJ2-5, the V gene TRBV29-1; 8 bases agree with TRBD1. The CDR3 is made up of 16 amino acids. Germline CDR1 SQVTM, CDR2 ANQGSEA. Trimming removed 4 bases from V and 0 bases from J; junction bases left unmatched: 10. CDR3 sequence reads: CSVVQGGNWYQETQYF. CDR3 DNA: TGCAGCGTTGTACAGGGGGGCAATTGGTACCAAGAGACCCAGTACTTC.

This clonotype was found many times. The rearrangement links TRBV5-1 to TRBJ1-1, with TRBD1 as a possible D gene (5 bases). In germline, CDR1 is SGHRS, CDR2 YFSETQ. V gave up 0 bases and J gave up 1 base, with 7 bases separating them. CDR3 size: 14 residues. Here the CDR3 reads CASSLAGGNTEAFF. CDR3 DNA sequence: TGCGCCAGCAGCTTGGCTGGGGGGAACACTGAAGCTTTCTTT.

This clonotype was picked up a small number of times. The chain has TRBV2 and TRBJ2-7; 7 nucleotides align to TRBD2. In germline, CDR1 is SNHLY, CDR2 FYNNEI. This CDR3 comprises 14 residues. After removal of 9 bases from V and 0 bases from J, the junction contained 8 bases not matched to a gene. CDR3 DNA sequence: TGTGCCAGTTCCAGGGACTACACCTCCTACGAGCAGTACTTC. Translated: CASSRDYTSYEQYF.

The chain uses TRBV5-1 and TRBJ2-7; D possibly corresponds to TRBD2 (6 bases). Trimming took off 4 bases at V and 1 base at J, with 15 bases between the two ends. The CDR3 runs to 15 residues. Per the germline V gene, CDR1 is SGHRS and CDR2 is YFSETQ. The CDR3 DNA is TGCGCCAGCAGCACCGGGACTCTCAGTTCCTACGAGCAGTACTTC. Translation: CASSTGTLSSYEQYF.

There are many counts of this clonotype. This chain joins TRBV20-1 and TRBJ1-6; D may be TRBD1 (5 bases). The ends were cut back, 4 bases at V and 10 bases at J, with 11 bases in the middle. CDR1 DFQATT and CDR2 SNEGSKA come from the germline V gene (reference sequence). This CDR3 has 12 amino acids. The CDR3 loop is CSAKVEGSPLHF. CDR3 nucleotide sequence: TGCAGTGCTAAGGTCGAGGGGTCACCCCTCCACTTT.